The clone carrying this TCR beta chain was seen a handful of times. Its antigen is undetermined. Between the trimmed V and J ends, which lost 6 bases and 1 base, there was a span of 11 bases. CDR3 length: 14 residues. The data were taken from a study of post-analysis software for immune sequencing data. The TCR beta cDNA libraries contained unique molecular identifiers. TCRdb re-analysed the PCR reads in MiXCR, keeping a single row per CDR3 protein. The table shows hundreds of thousands of distinct CDR3 sequences, with more than 30% occurring only once. Regarding the study as a whole: With TRBV5-6, TRBV5-1 and TRBV20-1 included, about 5 TRBV segments were more frequent in patients than in controls. Normalized Chao1 diversity in multiple sclerosis patients fell significantly below that of controls.

The chain carries TRBV12-3 or TRBV12-4 and TRBJ2-3; D is possibly TRBD1 or TRBD2 (5 bases each). This sequence originates from a girl aged 2 to 10 with multiple sclerosis. The sequenced sample consisted of blood. The CDR3 region is CASSTRGGTDTQYF. DNA for the CDR3: TGTGCCAGCAGCACCCGAGGGGGCACAGATACGCAGTATTTT.